The present entry profiles one TCR beta chain with its context. No antigen is known for it. The CDR3 contains 15 residues. Germline V CDR1 and CDR2: LNHDA, SQIVND (reference sequence). V was cut by 3 bases and J by 6 bases, with 14 bases left in between. The sample belongs to a study of cytomegalovirus exposure and HLA in healthy donors. Whole-study findings and limits: A classifier reportedly called cytomegalovirus status with high sensitivity and specificity. Rare TCR sequences predominated, though certain public TCRs were found in many donors. According to the study, roughly 160 TCR beta chains were cytomegalovirus-associated.

PCR amplification relied on 60 Vbeta primers (plus 13 Jbeta primers). Libraries were prepared by immunoSEQ multiplex PCR; TCRdb keeps only in-frame clonotypes and omits some of them. The sample totals 75,000 to 90,000 clones. This receptor was identified in a woman in her sixties in good health and CMV-seronegative. Sequencing was carried out using PBMCs. This chain links TRBV19 with TRBJ1-4; no clear D gene. This CDR3 reads CASSMRLGQDEKLFF. Written as DNA, the CDR3 is TGTGCCAGTAGTATGCGCTTGGGTCAGGATGAAAAACTGTTTTTT.